The clone carrying this T cell receptor (beta chain) came up once. Using immunoSEQ multiplex PCR, the repertoire was profiled, and TCRdb retains in-frame clones only, with some absent. The table lists 120,000 to 150,000 clones, 80% to 90% of them singletons. The data were obtained in a study of cytomegalovirus exposure and HLA in healthy donors. Trimming pared 0 bases from V and 0 bases from J, leaving 6 bases between. Germline-derived CDR1 and CDR2 are GTSNPN and SVGIG (reference sequence). This CDR3 is 15 amino acids long. This chain connects TRBV30 to TRBJ1-6; D remains ambiguous. This TCR came from a woman younger than 30 in good health and CMV-seropositive. Material for sequencing was PBMCs. CDR3 protein: CAWSVEGSYNSPLHF. The CDR3 DNA reads as TGTGCCTGGAGTGTTGAGGGCTCCTATAATTCACCCCTCCACTTT. Variable domain in full (rest from reference TRBV30 and TRBJ1-6): SQTIHQWPATLVQPVGSPLSLECTVEGTSNPNLYWYRQAAGRGLQLLFYSVGIGQISSEVPQNLSASRPQDRQFILSSKKLLLSDSGFYLCAWSVEGSYNSPLHFGNGTRLTVT.